The 27 T cell receptor beta chains reported below all come from one sample, sequenced in a study of metastatic and nonmetastatic thyroid tumors. TCRdb re-clonotyped the PCR reads via MiXCR. Seen here are 35,000 to 45,000 clones, less than 25% observed once, and the top ten hold around 16%. No patient had received any treatment before thyroid surgery. Input material: blood. The source of these receptors is a female donor with papillary thyroid cancer or a benign thyroid nodule (not recorded which). Some clones in this sample may be carry-over from other donors' samples.

This clone was counted between two and nine times. An end of the junction does not agree with germline; a read error may underlie this. This sample includes further DNA sequences coding for the same CDR3. The chain is built from TRBV12-3 or TRBV12-4 and TRBJ1-1; a weak D match, TRBD1 (5 bases). CDR3 length equals 13 residues. CDR3 in amino acids: CASSPGLSTEAFF. The CDR3 region has the DNA TGTGCAAGCAGCCCGGGACTGAGCACTGAAGCTTTCTTT.

This clone came up many times. This chain links TRBV20-1 with TRBJ2-1, with 8 bases that match TRBD2. The CDR3 runs to 13 residues. Germline CDR1 is DFQATT and CDR2 is SNEGSKA (reference sequence). V trimming: 2 bases; J trimming: 7 bases; junction bases outside the gene matches: 4. The CDR3 region has the DNA TGCAGTGCTAGAAGTGCTAGCGGGAATGAGCAGTTCTTC. Protein sequence: CSARSASGNEQFF.

This rearrangement joins TRBV6-1 to TRBJ2-7, with 10 bases identical to TRBD1. V shed 9 bases, J shed 6 bases, and the junction held 14 bases outside the gene matches. Germline assignment: CDR1 MNHNS and CDR2 SASEGT. This CDR3 has 15 amino acids. This CDR3 is CASNPRDRGFSEQYF. The CDR3 DNA reads as TGTGCCAGTAACCCAAGGGACAGGGGCTTTTCCGAGCAGTACTTC.

The rearrangement links TRBV12-3 or TRBV12-4 to TRBJ1-6; D not certain. V lost 11 bases to trimming and J lost 7 bases, with 9 bases between them. This CDR3 is built from 11 residues. The CDR3 DNA sequence: TGTGCCTCGTGCCCCAATTCACCCCTCCACTTT. It encodes CASCPNSPLHF.

This clone has at least ten counts. The chain joins TRBV18 to TRBJ2-7; no clear D gene. The germline gives CDR1 KGHSH, CDR2 LQKENI. The CDR3 spans 12 residues. The V and J ends lost 2 bases and 6 bases respectively, with 8 bases between them. The DNA of the CDR3 is TGTGCCAGCTCACCAATGGGTCCCGAGCAGTACTTC. It specifies CASSPMGPEQYF. The variable domain in full, with the rest retrieved from reference TRBV18 and TRBJ2-7, is NAGVMQNPRHLVRRRGQEARLRCSPMKGHSHVYWYRQLPEEGLKFMVYLQKENIIDESGMPKERFSAEFPKEGPSILRIQQVVRGDSAAYFCASSPMGPEQYFGPGTRLTVT.

The V gene is TRBV4-1, the J gene TRBJ2-7; TRBD1 or TRBD2 may be the D gene (5 bases each). CDR3 length: 18 amino acids. V lost 1 base and J lost 2, with 21 bases in between. CDR1 and CDR2 (germline): MGHRA, YSYEKL. The chain's CDR3 is CASSQGPAGRLMTYEQYF. DNA of the CDR3: TGCGCCAGCAGCCAAGGCCCCGCAGGGAGACTCATGACCTACGAGCAGTACTTC.

The genes are TRBV6-1 and TRBJ2-3, with TRBD1 matching 12 bases. Germline-derived CDR1 and CDR2 are MNHNS and SASEGT. The CDR3 consists of 17 residues. The ends lost 3 bases at V and 5 bases at J; junction bases unmatched: 9. DNA of the CDR3: TGTGCCAGCAGTGAGGGGACAGGGGGCGCCTCGGGAGATACGCAGTATTTT. Protein sequence: CASSEGTGGASGDTQYF.

Turning to this clone: A much larger clone differs from this one at a single base, so this may be a read error. Other DNA sequences within the sample encode an identical CDR3. The V gene is TRBV5-4, the J gene TRBJ2-2; D is unresolved. The CDR3 covers 15 residues. Germline assignment: CDR1 SGHNT and CDR2 YYREEE (reference sequence). Trimming took 0 bases from V and 0 from J, leaving 6 bases between them. Written as DNA, the CDR3 is TGTGCCAGCAGCTTGGGTGGGTCGAACACCGGGGAGCTGTTTTTT. As protein: CASSLGGSNTGELFF.

This clone came up a few times. The J gene is TRBJ2-7, the V gene TRBV6-1; D is unresolved. Germline values: CDR1 MNHNS, CDR2 SASEGT. The CDR3 runs to 11 residues. V lost 5 bases to trimming and J lost 4 bases, with 6 bases between them. The CDR3 region is CASSQLYEQYF. DNA for the CDR3: TGTGCCAGCAGTCAACTGTACGAGCAGTACTTC.

At least ten counts were recorded for this clone. The chain couples TRBV10-1 to TRBJ1-1, with a possible D match to TRBD1 (5 bases). The CDR3 sequence is 14 residues long. Between the trimmed V and J ends, which lost 2 bases and 11 bases, there was a span of 18 bases. Germline assignment: CDR1 WNHNN and CDR2 SYGVQD (reference sequence). CDR3 loop: CASSEGGSSLAAFF. CDR3 in DNA: TGCGCCAGCAGTGAGGGGGGGTCCTCCCTGGCGGCTTTCTTT.

Judged by abundance, this clone is medium-sized (0.01 to 0.1%). This rearrangement joins TRBV6-1 to TRBJ1-2; D might be TRBD1 (5 bases). This CDR3 has 16 amino acids. The V end lost 6 bases, the J end lost 4 bases, and 21 bases lay between the germline ends. Per germline, CDR1 MNHNS and CDR2 SASEGT. The CDR3 is CASRDQDRSSFYGYTF. The CDR3 DNA reads as TGTGCCAGCAGGGACCAAGACAGAAGCTCTTTCTATGGCTACACCTTC.

The chain combines TRBV20-1 with TRBJ1-5; tentatively, D is TRBD1 (6 bases). V was shortened by 3 bases and J by 7 bases, with 13 bases between the two germline ends. This CDR3 comprises 13 residues. The germline CDR1 and CDR2 sequences are DFQATT and SNEGSKA (reference sequence). The CDR3 loop reads CSASYREDQPQHF. The CDR3 bases are TGCAGTGCTAGTTACAGGGAGGACCAGCCCCAGCATTTT.

The table lists this clone with many counts. The chain has TRBV3-1 and TRBJ1-1, with TRBD1 matching over 8 bases. The CDR3 is 14 residues long. In germline, CDR1 is LGHDT, CDR2 YNNKEL (reference sequence). The V and J ends lost 4 bases and 5 bases, in that order; junction bases with no gene match: 6. The DNA for the CDR3 is TGTGCCAGCAGCCCGACAGGGGCTTTAACTGAAGCTTTCTTT. Protein product: CASSPTGALTEAFF.

The V gene is TRBV6-5, the J gene TRBJ2-7, with D maybe TRBD1 (6 bases). CDR1 and CDR2 from the germline V gene are MNHEY and SVGAGI. This CDR3 comprises 13 residues. Trimming took off 2 bases at V and 6 bases at J, with 11 bases between the two ends. CDR3 in DNA: TGTGCCAGCAGTTACGGACAGCTTGGCGAGCAGTACTTC. This encodes CASSYGQLGEQYF.

This clone came up many times. V and J are TRBV3-1 and TRBJ2-7; D is ambiguous. The germline V gene has CDR1 LGHDT and CDR2 YNNKEL (reference sequence). CDR3 length equals 13 residues. The V and J ends lost 2 bases and 3 bases respectively, with 8 bases between them. CDR3 residues: CASSQSLFYEQYF. The CDR3 DNA is TGTGCCAGCAGCCAAAGTTTGTTCTACGAGCAGTACTTC.

This clone was detected a few times. V is TRBV19 and J is TRBJ1-1, with unresolved D. In germline, CDR1 is LNHDA, CDR2 SQIVND (reference sequence). Deletions cut 3 bases from V and 1 base from J, with 12 bases between. CDR3 length: 15 residues. CDR3 nucleotides: TGTGCCAGTAGTATGTATCCGGACCGGAACACTGAAGCTTTCTTT. It is translated as CASSMYPDRNTEAFF.

This clone has only a few counts. This may be a read error: a much more frequent sequence differs by one nucleotide. The CDR3 sequence: CAWIFAGGPEVF. The CDR3 coding sequence is TGTGCCTGGATATTTGCGGGGGGGCCGGAGGTTTTT. The chain couples TRBV30 to TRBJ1-4, with a tentative D call TRBD1 (6 bases). This CDR3 is built from 12 residues. CDR1 and CDR2 from the germline V gene are GTSNPN and SVGIG (reference sequence).

V gene TRBV30 combines with J gene TRBJ1-1; 9 nucleotides line up with TRBD1. V was clipped by 2 bases and J by 0 bases; unmatched bases: 10. Germline V CDR1 and CDR2: GTSNPN, SVGIG (reference sequence). The CDR3 length is 17 residues. DNA of the CDR3: TGTGCCTGGAGTTACAAGGACAGGGGTCGGGTGAACACTGAAGCTTTCTTT. Protein: CAWSYKDRGRVNTEAFF.

The V and J genes are TRBV6-1 and TRBJ2-3, with TRBD1 matching 7 bases. The V gene end was trimmed by 2 bases and the J gene end by 4 bases; junction bases not matched to a gene: 6. Germline CDR1 reads MNHNS; CDR2 reads SASEGT. CDR3 size: 15 residues. The CDR3 DNA sequence: TGTGCCAGCAGTGAAAGACAGGGTTTCGCAGATACGCAGTATTTT. It is translated as CASSERQGFADTQYF.

This clone was detected ten times or more. The chain recombines TRBV19 with TRBJ2-2; D call uncertain. The germline V gene encodes CDR1 LNHDA and CDR2 SQIVND (reference sequence). V was shortened by 7 bases and J by 6 bases, with 18 bases between the two germline ends. This CDR3 spans 15 amino acids. CDR3 region: CASNVGFSPAGELFF. The CDR3, as DNA: TGTGCCAGTAATGTCGGCTTTTCCCCGGCCGGGGAGCTGTTTTTT.

This clone was seen ten or more times. The CDR3 sequence: CASSLRRGAFF. The DNA for the CDR3 is TGTGCCAGCAGTTTACGGCGGGGGGCTTTCTTT. The chain combines TRBV12-3 or TRBV12-4 with TRBJ1-1; weak D call: TRBD1 (5 bases). V lost 2 bases and J 11 bases, leaving 9 bases between the germline ends. This CDR3 has 11 residues.

This sequence joins TRBV20-1 and TRBJ2-7; TRBD2 aligns across 7 bases. Per germline, CDR1 DFQATT and CDR2 SNEGSKA (reference sequence). The V segment lost 8 bases and the J segment 1 base; nucleotides outside the gene matches: 8. The CDR3 is made up of 13 amino acids. The DNA for the CDR3 is TGCAGTTCCCATGGGACTACGTCCTACGAGCAGTACTTC. Translated, it gives CSSHGTTSYEQYF.

In regard to this clone: A much larger clone differs by one base, so this may be a read error. The chain employs TRBV5-4 and TRBJ1-2; 10 positions match TRBD1. The CDR3 loop spans 15 amino acids. Germline V lookup: CDR1 SGHNT, CDR2 YYREEE (reference sequence). Trimming cost V 6 bases and J 8 bases; bases outside gene matches: 13. The CDR3 region has the DNA TGTGCCAGCATCTTAACGGACAGGGGGGTGTGGGGCTACACCTTC. It codes for CASILTDRGVWGYTF.

This clone showed up many times. This chain links TRBV2 with TRBJ1-2; 9 bases match TRBD1. J gave up 6 bases and V 9 bases, and 5 bases lay outside the gene matches. Germline values: CDR1 SNHLY, CDR2 FYNNEI. The CDR3 runs to 12 residues. CDR3: CARRTGEDGYTF. The CDR3 DNA reads as TGTGCCAGGAGGACAGGGGAGGATGGCTACACCTTC.

On this clone: A read error may account for a junction end that differs from germline. The rearrangement links TRBV11-1 to TRBJ2-7; D is perhaps TRBD2 (5 bases). The CDR3 has 16 residues. Germline CDR1 reads SGHAT; CDR2 reads FQDESV (reference sequence). CDR3 loop: CASSLASGGSGHDQYF. The CDR3 bases are TGTGCCAGCAGCTTAGCATCGGGTGGGAGCGGCCACGACCAGTACTTC.

A remark on this clone: A much larger clone lies one base from this, so it may be a read error. This CDR3 fails to terminate in the conserved phenylalanine or tryptophan, so it likely reflects a read error. This chain uses TRBV20-1 with TRBJ1-1; tentative D call: TRBD1 (5 bases). Trimming stripped 1 base from V and 0 bases from J, with 12 bases between. Germline lookup yields CDR1 DFQATT and CDR2 SNEGSKA (reference sequence). CDR3 length: 15 amino acids. Here the CDR3 DNA reads TGCAGTGCTAGAGTAGGGGCCCTGTTGAACACTGAAGCTTTCTCT. Protein sequence: CSARVGALLNTEAFS.

The table lists this clone with many counts. The genes are TRBV5-1 and TRBJ1-4; no reliable D call. This CDR3 comprises 14 residues. V lost 1 base, J lost 2 bases, and 6 bases lay in between. CDR1 is SGHRS, CDR2 YFSETQ, per germline. In DNA form, the CDR3 reads TGCGCCAGCAGCTTGAGTCGGACTAATGAAAAACTGTTTTTT. Its protein is CASSLSRTNEKLFF.